The clone carrying this T cell receptor beta chain was found once. Its antigen is undetermined. The time point denotes: late sampling 161 to 241 days after vaccination in a few convalescent patients. Treatment in this sample: 10-day PBMC culture with coronavirus spike peptide pools or control peptides (ViraFEST assay). The data were obtained in a study of vaccination and CD4 T cells after COVID-19. Germline CDR1 MNHNS, CDR2 SASEGT. The CDR3 length is 14 residues. V was cut by 4 bases and J by 4 bases, with 11 bases left in between. Sequenced with the Oncomine TCR Beta short-read assay was DNA taken from cultured CD4+ T cells. TCRdb ran MiXCR on the PCR reads and lists one entry per CDR3 protein. This sample has tens of thousands of distinct CDR3 sequences; roughly a third occur once, and the top ten carry 3% to 4%.

The gene calls are TRBV6-1 and TRBJ2-1, with D unclear. The source was CD4+ T cells from blood, cultured in vitro, collected about 7 months after SARS-CoV-2 vaccination. This TCR was recovered from a human donor who had recovered from COVID-19. CDR3 amino acids: CASSGEQLYNEQFF. For the CDR3, the DNA is TGTGCCAGCAGTGGAGAACAGCTATACAATGAGCAGTTCTTC.